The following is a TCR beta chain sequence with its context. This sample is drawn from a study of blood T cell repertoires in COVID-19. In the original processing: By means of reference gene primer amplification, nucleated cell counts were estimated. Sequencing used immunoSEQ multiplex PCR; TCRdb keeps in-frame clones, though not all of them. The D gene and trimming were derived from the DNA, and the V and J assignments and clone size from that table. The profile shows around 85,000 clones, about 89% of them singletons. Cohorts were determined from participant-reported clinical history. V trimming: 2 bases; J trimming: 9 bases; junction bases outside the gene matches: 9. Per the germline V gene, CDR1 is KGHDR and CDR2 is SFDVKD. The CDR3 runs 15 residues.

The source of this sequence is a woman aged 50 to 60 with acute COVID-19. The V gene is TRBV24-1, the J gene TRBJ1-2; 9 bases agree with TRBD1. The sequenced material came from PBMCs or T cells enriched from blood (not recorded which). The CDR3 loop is CATSDSGTGLISYTF. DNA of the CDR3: TGTGCCACCAGTGATTCCGGGACAGGGTTGATAAGCTACACCTTC.